Sequencing of this T cell receptor beta chain was carried out in a study of blood T cell repertoires in COVID-19. Turning to the study itself: The United States, Italy and Spain were the sources of the acute and convalescent COVID-19 samples. From T cells, B-cell-depleted T cells, or PBMCs came the material, which was cDNA or gDNA.

All enrollees were roughly 18 to 89 years old and from roughly 22 US areas. Participants reported their clinical history, and cohort assignment relied on those reports. In this sample, this clone turned up a few times. Here immunoSEQ multiplex PCR was the method, and the copy in TCRdb shows in-frame clones only, minus some. The table has over 110,000 clones, 84% seen once. V was trimmed by 4 bases and J by 1 base, leaving 11 bases between them. CDR3 length equals 15 residues. The germline gives CDR1 LNHDA, CDR2 SQIVND (reference sequence). This receptor was taken from a man aged 50 or older in a cohort exposed to, infected with or recovered from COVID-19 (not recorded which). Input material: PBMCs or T cells enriched from blood (not recorded which). This rearrangement joins TRBV19 to TRBJ2-4, with D hard to call. DNA for the CDR3: TGTGCCAGTAGTAAGAGGTTCTGGGCCAAAAACATTCAGTACTTC. It specifies CASSKRFWAKNIQYF.